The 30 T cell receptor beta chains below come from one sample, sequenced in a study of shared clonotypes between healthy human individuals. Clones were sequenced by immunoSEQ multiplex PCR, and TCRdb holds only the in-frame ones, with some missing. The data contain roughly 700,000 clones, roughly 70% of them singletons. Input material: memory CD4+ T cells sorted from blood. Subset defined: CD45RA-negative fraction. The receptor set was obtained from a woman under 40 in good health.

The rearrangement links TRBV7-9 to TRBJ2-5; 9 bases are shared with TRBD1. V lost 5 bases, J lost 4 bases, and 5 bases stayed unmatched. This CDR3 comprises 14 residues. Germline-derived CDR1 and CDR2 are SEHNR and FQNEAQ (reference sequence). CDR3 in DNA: TGTGCCAGCAGCGGGGGACAGGGTATAGAGACCCAGTACTTC. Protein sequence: CASSGGQGIETQYF. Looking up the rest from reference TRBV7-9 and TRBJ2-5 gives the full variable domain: DTGVSQNPRHKITKRGQNVTFRCDPISEHNRLYWYRQTLGQGPEFLTYFQNEAQLEKSRLLSDRFSAERPKGSFSTLEIQRTEQGDSAMYLCASSGGQGIETQYFGPGTRLLVL.

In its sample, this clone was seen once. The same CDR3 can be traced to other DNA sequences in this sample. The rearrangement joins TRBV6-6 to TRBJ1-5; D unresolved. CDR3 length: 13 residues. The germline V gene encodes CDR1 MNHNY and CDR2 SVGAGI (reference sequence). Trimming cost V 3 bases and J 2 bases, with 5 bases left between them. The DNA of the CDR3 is TGTGCCAGCAGTTATGGAGGCAATCAGCCCCAGCATTTT. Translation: CASSYGGNQPQHF.

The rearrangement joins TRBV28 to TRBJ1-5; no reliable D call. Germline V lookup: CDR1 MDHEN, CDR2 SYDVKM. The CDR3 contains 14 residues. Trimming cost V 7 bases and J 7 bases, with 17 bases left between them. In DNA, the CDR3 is TGTGCCAGCATGGACTCGAGGGCCGGGCAGCCCCAGCATTTT. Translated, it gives CASMDSRAGQPQHF.

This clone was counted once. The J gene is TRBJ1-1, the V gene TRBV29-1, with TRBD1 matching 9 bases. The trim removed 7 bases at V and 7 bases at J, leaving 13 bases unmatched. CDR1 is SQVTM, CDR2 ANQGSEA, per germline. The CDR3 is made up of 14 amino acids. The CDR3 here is CSGAGTGLVHEAFF. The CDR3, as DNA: TGCAGCGGCGCCGGGACAGGGCTCGTTCATGAAGCTTTCTTT. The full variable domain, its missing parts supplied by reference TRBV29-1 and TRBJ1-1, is SAVISQKPSRDICQRGTSLTIQCQVDSQVTMMFWYRQQPGQSLTLIATANQGSEATYESGFVIDKFPISRPNLTFSTLTVSNMSPEDSSIYLCSGAGTGLVHEAFFGQGTRLTVV.

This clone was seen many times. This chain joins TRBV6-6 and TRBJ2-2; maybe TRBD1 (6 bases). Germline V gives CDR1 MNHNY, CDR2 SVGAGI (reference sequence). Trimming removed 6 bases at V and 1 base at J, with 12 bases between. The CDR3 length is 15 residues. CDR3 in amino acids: CASRTGQLNTGELFF. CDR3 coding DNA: TGTGCCAGCAGGACAGGACAGCTGAACACCGGGGAGCTGTTTTTT.

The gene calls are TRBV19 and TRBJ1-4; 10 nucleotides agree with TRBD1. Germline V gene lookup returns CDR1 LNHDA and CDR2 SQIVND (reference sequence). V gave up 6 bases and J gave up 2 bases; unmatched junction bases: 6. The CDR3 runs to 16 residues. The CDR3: CASSTDRGRTNEKLFF. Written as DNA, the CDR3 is TGTGCCAGTAGCACGGACAGGGGGAGGACTAATGAAAAACTGTTTTTT.

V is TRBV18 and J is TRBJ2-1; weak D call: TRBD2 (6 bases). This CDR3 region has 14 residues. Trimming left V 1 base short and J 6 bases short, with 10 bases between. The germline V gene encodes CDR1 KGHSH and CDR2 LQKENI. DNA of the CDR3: TGTGCCAGCTCACCACGGCGGGATAGCAATGAGCAGTTCTTC. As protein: CASSPRRDSNEQFF.

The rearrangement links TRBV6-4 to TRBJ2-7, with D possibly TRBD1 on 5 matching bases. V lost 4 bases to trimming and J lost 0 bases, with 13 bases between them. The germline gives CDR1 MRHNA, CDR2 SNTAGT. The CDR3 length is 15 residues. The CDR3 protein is CASSAEPDSSYEQYF. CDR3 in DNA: TGTGCCAGCAGTGCCGAACCAGACAGCTCCTACGAGCAGTACTTC.

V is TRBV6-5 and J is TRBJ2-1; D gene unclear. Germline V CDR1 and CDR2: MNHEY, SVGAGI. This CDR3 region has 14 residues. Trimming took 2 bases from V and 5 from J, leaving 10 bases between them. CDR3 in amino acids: CASSYRGPNNEQFF. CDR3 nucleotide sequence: TGTGCCAGCAGTTACCGTGGGCCTAACAATGAGCAGTTCTTC.

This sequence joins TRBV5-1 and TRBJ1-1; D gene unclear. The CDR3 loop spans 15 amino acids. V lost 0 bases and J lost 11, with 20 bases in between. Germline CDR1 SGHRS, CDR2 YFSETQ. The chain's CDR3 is CASSLDWWAPAGAFF. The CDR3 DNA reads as TGCGCCAGCAGCTTGGATTGGTGGGCACCCGCTGGGGCTTTCTTT.

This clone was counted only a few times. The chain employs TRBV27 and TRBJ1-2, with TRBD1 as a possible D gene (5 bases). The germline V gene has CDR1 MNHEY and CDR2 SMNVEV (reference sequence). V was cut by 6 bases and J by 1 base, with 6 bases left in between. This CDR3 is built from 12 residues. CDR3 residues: CASRTVNYGYTF. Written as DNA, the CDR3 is TGTGCCAGCAGGACAGTTAACTATGGCTACACCTTC.

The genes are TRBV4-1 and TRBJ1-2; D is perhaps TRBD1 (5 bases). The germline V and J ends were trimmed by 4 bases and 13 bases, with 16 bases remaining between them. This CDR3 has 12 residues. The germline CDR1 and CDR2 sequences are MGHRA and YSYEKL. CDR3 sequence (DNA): TGCGCCAGCAGCCGGGTGGCGGGGGTGGGCACCTTC. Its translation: CASSRVAGVGTF.

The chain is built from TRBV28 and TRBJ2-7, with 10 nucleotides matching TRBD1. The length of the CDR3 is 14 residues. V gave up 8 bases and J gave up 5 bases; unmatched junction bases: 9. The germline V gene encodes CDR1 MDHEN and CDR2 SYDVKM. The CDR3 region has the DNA TGTGCCAGCGGTGGGACAGGGGTAATTCACGAGCAGTACTTC. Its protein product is CASGGTGVIHEQYF.

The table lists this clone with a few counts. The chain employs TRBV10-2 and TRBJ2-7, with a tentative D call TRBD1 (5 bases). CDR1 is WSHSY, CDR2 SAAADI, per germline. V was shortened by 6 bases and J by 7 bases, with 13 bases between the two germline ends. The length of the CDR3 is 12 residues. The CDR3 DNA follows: TGCGCCAGCAGCGGTCAGGGCTGGGAGCAGTACTTC. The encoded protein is CASSGQGWEQYF.

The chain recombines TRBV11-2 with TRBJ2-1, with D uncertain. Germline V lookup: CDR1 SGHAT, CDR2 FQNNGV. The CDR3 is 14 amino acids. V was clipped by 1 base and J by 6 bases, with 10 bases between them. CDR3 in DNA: TGTGCCAGCAGCTTAGTAGGGTTCGGCAATGAGCAGTTCTTC. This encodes CASSLVGFGNEQFF. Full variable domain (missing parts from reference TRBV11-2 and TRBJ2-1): EAGVAQSPRYKIIEKRQSVAFWCNPISGHATLYWYQQILGQGPKLLIQFQNNGVVDDSQLPKDRFSAERLKGVDSTLKIQPAKLEDSAVYLCASSLVGFGNEQFFGPGTRLTVL.

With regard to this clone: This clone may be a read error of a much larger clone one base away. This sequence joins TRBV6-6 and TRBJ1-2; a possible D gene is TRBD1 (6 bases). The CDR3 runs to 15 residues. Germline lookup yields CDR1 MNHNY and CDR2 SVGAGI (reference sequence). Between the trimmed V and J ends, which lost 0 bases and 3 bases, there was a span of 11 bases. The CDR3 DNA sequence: TGTGCCAGCAGTTACTCCGACAAGGGGGACTATGGCTACACCTTC. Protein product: CASSYSDKGDYGYTF.

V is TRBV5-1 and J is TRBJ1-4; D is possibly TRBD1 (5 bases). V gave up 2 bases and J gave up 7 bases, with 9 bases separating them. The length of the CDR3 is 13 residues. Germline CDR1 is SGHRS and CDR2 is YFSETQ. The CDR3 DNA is TGCGCCAGCAGCTTTGGGGGGATTGAAAAACTGTTTTTT. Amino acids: CASSFGGIEKLFF.

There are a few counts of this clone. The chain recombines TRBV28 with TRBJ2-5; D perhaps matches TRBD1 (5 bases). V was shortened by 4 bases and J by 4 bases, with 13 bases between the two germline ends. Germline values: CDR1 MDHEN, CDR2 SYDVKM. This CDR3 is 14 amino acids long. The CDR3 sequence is CASSSPGGAETQYF. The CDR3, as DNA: TGTGCCAGCAGTTCCCCAGGTGGGGCAGAGACCCAGTACTTC.

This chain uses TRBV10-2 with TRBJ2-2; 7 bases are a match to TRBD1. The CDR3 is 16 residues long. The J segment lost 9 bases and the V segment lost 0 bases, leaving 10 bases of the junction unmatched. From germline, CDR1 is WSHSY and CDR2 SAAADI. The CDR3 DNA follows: TGCGCCAGCAGTGAGTCGTGGAGACAGGGTGGAAGGGAGCTGTTTTTT. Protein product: CASSESWRQGGRELFF.

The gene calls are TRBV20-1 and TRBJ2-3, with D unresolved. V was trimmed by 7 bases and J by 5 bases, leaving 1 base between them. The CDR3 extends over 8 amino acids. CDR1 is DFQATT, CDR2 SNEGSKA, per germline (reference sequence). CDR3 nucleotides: TGCAGTGGAGATACGCAGTATTTT. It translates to CSGDTQYF.

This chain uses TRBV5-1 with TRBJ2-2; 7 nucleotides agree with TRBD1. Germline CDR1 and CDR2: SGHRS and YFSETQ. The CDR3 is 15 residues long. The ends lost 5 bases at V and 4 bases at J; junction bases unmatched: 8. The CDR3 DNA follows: TGCGCCAGCAGGATAGGGGGCCGGGGCACCGGGGAGCTGTTTTTT. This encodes CASRIGGRGTGELFF.

In DNA form, the CDR3 reads TGTGCCAGCAGTTTACGACAGGCGACCTATGGCTACACCTTC. This codes for CASSLRQATYGYTF. V usage is TRBV6-6 and J usage is TRBJ1-2; possibly TRBD1 for D (6 bases). Per the germline V gene, CDR1 is MNHNY and CDR2 is SVGAGI (reference sequence). The CDR3 extends over 14 amino acids. Trimming removed 4 bases from V and 4 bases from J, with 13 bases in between.

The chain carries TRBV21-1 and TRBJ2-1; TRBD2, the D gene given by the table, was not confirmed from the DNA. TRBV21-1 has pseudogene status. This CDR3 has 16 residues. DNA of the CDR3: TGTGCCAGCAGCACCCTTGTTCCCCTAAAGTTCAATGAGCAGTTCTTC. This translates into CASSTLVPLKFNEQFF.

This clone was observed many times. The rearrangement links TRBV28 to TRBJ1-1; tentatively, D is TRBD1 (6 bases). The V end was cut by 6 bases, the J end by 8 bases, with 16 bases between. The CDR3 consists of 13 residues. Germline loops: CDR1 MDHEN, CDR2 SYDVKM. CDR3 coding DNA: TGTGCCAGCAGATTCTGGTCGGGGGGCGAAGCTTTCTTT. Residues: CASRFWSGGEAFF.

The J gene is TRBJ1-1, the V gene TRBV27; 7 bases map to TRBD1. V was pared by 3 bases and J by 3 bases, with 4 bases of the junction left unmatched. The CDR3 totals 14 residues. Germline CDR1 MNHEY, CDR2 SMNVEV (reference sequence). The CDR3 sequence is CASSFRDRDTEAFF. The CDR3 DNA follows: TGTGCCAGCAGTTTCCGCGACAGGGACACTGAAGCTTTCTTT.

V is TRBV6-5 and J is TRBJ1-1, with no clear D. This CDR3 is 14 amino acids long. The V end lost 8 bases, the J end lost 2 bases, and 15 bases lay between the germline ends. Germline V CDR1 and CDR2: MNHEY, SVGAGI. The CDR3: CASRKWAENTEAFF. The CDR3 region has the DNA TGTGCCAGCCGAAAGTGGGCGGAAAACACTGAAGCTTTCTTT.

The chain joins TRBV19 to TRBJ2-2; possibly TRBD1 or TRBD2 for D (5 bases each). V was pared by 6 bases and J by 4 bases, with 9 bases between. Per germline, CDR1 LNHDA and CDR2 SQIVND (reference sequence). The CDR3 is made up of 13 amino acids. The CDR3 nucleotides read TGTGCCAGTAGGGGGACGGTCACCGGGGAGCTGTTTTTT. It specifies CASRGTVTGELFF. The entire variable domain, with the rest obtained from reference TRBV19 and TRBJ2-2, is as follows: DGGITQSPKYLFRKEGQNVTLSCEQNLNHDAMYWYRQDPGQGLRLIYYSQIVNDFQKGDIAEGYSVSREKKESFPLTVTSAQKNPTAFYLCASRGTVTGELFFGEGSRLTVL.

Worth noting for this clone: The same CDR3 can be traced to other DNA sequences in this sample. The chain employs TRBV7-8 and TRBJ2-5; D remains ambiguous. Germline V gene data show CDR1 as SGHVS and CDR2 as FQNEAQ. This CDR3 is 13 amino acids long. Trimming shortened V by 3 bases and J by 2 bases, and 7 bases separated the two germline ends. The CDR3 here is CASSLGRQETQYF. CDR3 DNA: TGTGCCAGCAGCTTGGGTAGACAAGAGACCCAGTACTTC.

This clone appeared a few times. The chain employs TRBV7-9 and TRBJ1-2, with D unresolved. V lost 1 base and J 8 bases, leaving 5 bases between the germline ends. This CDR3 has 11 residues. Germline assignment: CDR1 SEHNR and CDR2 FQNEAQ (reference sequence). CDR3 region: CASSLVEGYTF. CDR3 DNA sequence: TGTGCCAGCAGCTTAGTAGAGGGCTACACCTTC.

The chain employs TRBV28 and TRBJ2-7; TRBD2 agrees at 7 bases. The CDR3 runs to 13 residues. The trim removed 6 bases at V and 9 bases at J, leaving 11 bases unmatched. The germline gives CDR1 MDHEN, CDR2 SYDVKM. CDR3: CASRPGGRTGQYF. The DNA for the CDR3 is TGTGCCAGCAGGCCCGGGGGGAGAACAGGGCAGTACTTC.